These 25 T cell receptor beta chains were sequenced from one sample in a study of cytomegalovirus exposure and HLA in healthy donors. PCR primers comprised 60 Vbeta and 13 Jbeta primers. This table comes from immunoSEQ multiplex PCR, and its TCRdb copy is limited to in-frame clones, with some not included. The sample holds about 180,000 clones; roughly 76% are singletons and the top ten take approximately 4.4%. The sample consisted of PBMCs. Receptors were obtained from a woman under 30 in good health and CMV-seropositive.

The rearrangement links TRBV30 to TRBJ2-1, with 9 bases aligning to TRBD2. CDR1 is GTSNPN and CDR2 is SVGIG in the germline V gene (reference sequence). This CDR3 has 14 residues. V was clipped by 1 base and J by 12 bases; unmatched bases: 10. CDR3: CAWSGLRGGRWQFF. DNA of the CDR3: TGTGCCTGGAGTGGCCTGCGGGGGGGCCGCTGGCAGTTCTTC.

The chain joins TRBV27 to TRBJ1-5, with D possibly matching TRBD1 (6 bases). The CDR3 contains 13 residues. Germline assignment: CDR1 MNHEY and CDR2 SMNVEV (reference sequence). With 6 bases removed from V and 10 bases from J, the gap between germline ends came to 16 bases. CDR3 sequence: CASSPKPGDPQHF. CDR3 bases: TGTGCCAGCAGCCCGAAGCCAGGGGATCCCCAGCATTTT.

This clone was seen only a few times. This chain uses TRBV5-1 with TRBJ1-1; TRBD1 matches 9 bases. The CDR3 spans 16 residues. The trim removed 2 bases at V and 4 bases at J, leaving 9 bases unmatched. CDR1 SGHRS and CDR2 YFSETQ come from the germline V gene. The CDR3 is CASSLEGTGRGTEAFF. The CDR3 DNA sequence: TGCGCCAGCAGCTTAGAAGGGACAGGGAGGGGCACTGAAGCTTTCTTT.

The chain links TRBV4-2 to TRBJ2-5; TRBD1 matches at 7 bases. V lost 1 base, J lost 5 bases, and 7 bases stayed unmatched. The germline gives CDR1 LGHNA, CDR2 YNFKEQ. The CDR3 has 15 residues. This chain's CDR3 is CASSQATGVGETQYF. The CDR3 DNA reads TGTGCCAGCAGCCAAGCCACAGGGGTGGGGGAGACCCAGTACTTC.

On this clone itself: An end of the junction differs from the germline gene, which may be a read error. This CDR3 is CSAERGGELFF. The CDR3 DNA follows: TGCAGCGCTGAACGGGGCGGGGAGCTGTTTTTT. The chain joins TRBV29-1 to TRBJ2-2; possible D gene TRBD2, 5 bases. The CDR3 runs 11 residues. Germline CDR1 and CDR2: SQVTM and ANQGSEA.

The CDR3 reads CAWSRVGGYTF. CDR3 sequence (DNA): TGTGCCTGGAGCAGGGTGGGTGGCTACACCTTC. This chain uses TRBV30 with TRBJ1-2; a weak D match, TRBD1 (5 bases). The V end lost 3 bases, the J end lost 7 bases, and 9 bases lay between the germline ends. This CDR3 has 11 amino acids. Germline V gene data show CDR1 as GTSNPN and CDR2 as SVGIG (reference sequence).

The chain employs TRBV18 and TRBJ2-1; D is unclear. V was shortened by 3 bases and J by 2 bases, with 11 bases between the two germline ends. CDR1 is KGHSH and CDR2 is LQKENI in the germline V gene. The CDR3 is 15 amino acids. CDR3 amino acids: CASSPLTPTYNEQFF. The CDR3 bases are TGTGCCAGCTCACCTTTGACACCCACCTACAATGAGCAGTTCTTC.

V is TRBV7-9 and J is TRBJ1-2; 7 nucleotides match TRBD1. The junction had 5 bases not matched to a gene; V was cut back by 3 bases and J by 1 base. The CDR3 sequence is 15 residues long. Germline CDR1 is SEHNR and CDR2 is FQNEAQ (reference sequence). Here the CDR3 DNA reads TGTGCCAGCAGCTTGGGGGACAGATTTAACTATGGCTACACCTTC. Protein: CASSLGDRFNYGYTF.

This clone was found a few times. CDR3 residues: CASSEAREQFF. The DNA for the CDR3 is TGTGCCAGCAGTGAAGCGCGTGAGCAGTTCTTC. This chain uses TRBV2 with TRBJ2-1; unclear D gene. V was cut by 0 bases and J by 9 bases, with 3 bases left in between. Per germline, CDR1 SNHLY and CDR2 FYNNEI. The length of the CDR3 is 11 residues.

The chain uses TRBV19 and TRBJ2-1; 7 positions agree with TRBD1. The CDR3 runs 14 residues. From germline, CDR1 is LNHDA and CDR2 SQIVND (reference sequence). V lost 3 bases to trimming and J lost 5 bases; unmatched junction nucleotides: 4. Here the CDR3 DNA reads TGTGCCAGTAGTATTTGGGACAGTAACAATGAGCAGTTCTTC. This translates into CASSIWDSNNEQFF.

This sequence joins TRBV19 and TRBJ1-5; weak D call: TRBD1 (6 bases). CDR1 LNHDA and CDR2 SQIVND come from the germline V gene (reference sequence). The CDR3 has 16 residues. The ends were cut back, 2 bases at V and 4 bases at J, with 15 bases in the middle. The CDR3: CASSIQGSGRNQPQHF. CDR3 DNA sequence: TGTGCCAGTAGTATACAGGGGTCCGGTCGGAATCAGCCCCAGCATTTT.

This clone was picked up one time. The rearrangement links TRBV2 to TRBJ1-2, with TRBD1 as a possible D gene (6 bases). V shed 4 bases and J shed 2 bases, with 11 bases lying between them. The CDR3 contains 14 residues. Germline CDR1 and CDR2: SNHLY and FYNNEI. CDR3 residues: CASSGDNLNYGYTF. DNA for the CDR3: TGTGCCAGCAGTGGGGACAACTTAAACTATGGCTACACCTTC.

The CDR3 DNA reads TGTGCCACCAGCAGAGATCGGGCCAGAGGGACTGAAGCTTTCTTT. This translates into CATSRDRARGTEAFF. The V gene is TRBV15, the J gene TRBJ1-1; D not resolved. This CDR3 has 15 amino acids. Trimming stripped 0 bases from V and 5 bases from J, with 13 bases between. Germline V gene sequence: CDR1 LNHNV, CDR2 YYDKDF (reference sequence).

This clone was observed a few times. The chain links TRBV19 to TRBJ2-6; possible D gene TRBD1, 6 bases. V lost 4 bases to trimming and J lost 0 bases, with 7 bases between them. From germline, CDR1 is LNHDA and CDR2 SQIVND (reference sequence). The CDR3 has 15 amino acids. The CDR3 DNA is TGTGCCAGTAGTAAGGACAGCTCTGGGGCCAACGTCCTGACTTTC. Translation: CASSKDSSGANVLTF.

The V gene is TRBV28, the J gene TRBJ2-3, with 9 bases fitting TRBD2. V dropped 6 bases and J dropped 2; count of bases not matched to a gene: 9. Looked up from germline, CDR1 is MDHEN and CDR2 is SYDVKM. The CDR3 is made up of 16 amino acids. The CDR3, as DNA: TGTGCCAGCAGAAGTGACGGACTAGCGTTCACAGATACGCAGTATTTT. It yields the protein CASRSDGLAFTDTQYF.

J is TRBJ2-1 and V is TRBV30, with D perhaps TRBD2 (5 bases). Trimming shortened V by 0 bases and J by 8 bases, and 14 bases separated the two germline ends. Germline-derived CDR1 and CDR2 are GTSNPN and SVGIG (reference sequence). The CDR3 spans 14 residues. The CDR3 nucleotides read TGTGCCTGGAGTGTAGGGAAGTCGAGGGATGAGCAGTTCTTC. Translated, it gives CAWSVGKSRDEQFF.

The chain uses TRBV5-5 and TRBJ2-5, with 7 bases fitting TRBD2. The CDR3 contains 16 residues. V lost 4 bases to trimming and J lost 3 bases; unmatched junction nucleotides: 12. Germline V gene sequence: CDR1 SGHKS, CDR2 YYEKEE (reference sequence). The CDR3 is CASSGRGGAREETQYF. The CDR3 nucleotides read TGTGCCAGCAGCGGGCGGGGAGGGGCGCGGGAAGAGACCCAGTACTTC.

This clone was seen a handful of times. The chain joins TRBV30 to TRBJ1-4; 10 nucleotides match TRBD1. The germline gives CDR1 GTSNPN, CDR2 SVGIG (reference sequence). Trimming at V came to 5 bases and at J to 7 bases, leaving 4 bases not matched to a gene. The CDR3 loop spans 13 amino acids. CDR3 nucleotide sequence: TGTGCCTGGGCCCGGGACAGGGGTGAAAAACTGTTTTTT. Its translation: CAWARDRGEKLFF.

The V gene is TRBV28, the J gene TRBJ1-5; no clear D. Germline V gene data show CDR1 as MDHEN and CDR2 as SYDVKM. This CDR3 spans 16 amino acids. Trimming stripped 4 bases from V and 0 bases from J, with 13 bases between. This CDR3 is CASSSVEVVSNQPQHF. The CDR3 region has the DNA TGTGCCAGCAGTTCGGTGGAGGTGGTTAGCAATCAGCCCCAGCATTTT.

This chain joins TRBV6-4 and TRBJ2-3; 8 positions agree with TRBD2. The CDR3 runs to 14 residues. Germline V gives CDR1 MRHNA, CDR2 SNTAGT. V shed 4 bases and J 0 bases; nucleotides not matched to a gene: 0. The CDR3 DNA sequence: TGTGCCAGCAGTGCGGGGGGGAGCACAGATACGCAGTATTTT. It specifies CASSAGGSTDTQYF.

The chain uses TRBV19 and TRBJ1-4; D possibly corresponds to TRBD1 (5 bases). The germline V and J ends were trimmed by 4 bases and 10 bases, with 13 bases remaining between them. Germline CDR1 reads LNHDA; CDR2 reads SQIVND (reference sequence). This CDR3 spans 13 amino acids. The CDR3 DNA reads TGTGCCAGTAGTACGTCAGGGAAGGGAAAACTGTTTTTT. Translation gives CASSTSGKGKLFF.

The V call is TRBV18, the J call TRBJ1-2; weak D call: TRBD1 (5 bases). Germline CDR1 and CDR2: KGHSH and LQKENI. The ends were cut back, 3 bases at V and 6 bases at J, with 8 bases in the middle. The CDR3 sequence is 12 residues long. CDR3 DNA: TGTGCCAGCTCACCCGACAGCCATGGCTACACCTTC. Translation: CASSPDSHGYTF.

The CDR3 DNA reads TGTGCCAGCAGTACCCAGGGGTATAATTCACCCCTCCACTTT. The encoded protein is CASSTQGYNSPLHF. The chain carries TRBV7-2 and TRBJ1-6; the D gene is possibly TRBD1 (6 bases). Germline assignment: CDR1 SGHTA and CDR2 FQGNSA. Trimming removed 6 bases at V and 4 bases at J, with 10 bases between. The CDR3 has 14 residues.

The chain combines TRBV20-1 with TRBJ1-2, with 7 bases aligning to TRBD1. Germline loops: CDR1 DFQATT, CDR2 SNEGSKA (reference sequence). This CDR3 contains 11 residues. V was pared by 6 bases and J by 3 bases, with 1 base of the junction left unmatched. The CDR3 spells CSADRDYGYTF. CDR3 bases: TGCAGTGCCGACAGGGACTATGGCTACACCTTC.

CDR3 region: CAWSVQANSPLHF. CDR3 DNA sequence: TGTGCCTGGAGTGTACAGGCTAATTCACCCCTCCACTTT. The rearrangement uses TRBV30 and TRBJ1-6, with D maybe TRBD1 (5 bases). The CDR3 has 13 residues. Deletions cut 0 bases from V and 6 bases from J, with 6 bases between. Germline values: CDR1 GTSNPN, CDR2 SVGIG (reference sequence).